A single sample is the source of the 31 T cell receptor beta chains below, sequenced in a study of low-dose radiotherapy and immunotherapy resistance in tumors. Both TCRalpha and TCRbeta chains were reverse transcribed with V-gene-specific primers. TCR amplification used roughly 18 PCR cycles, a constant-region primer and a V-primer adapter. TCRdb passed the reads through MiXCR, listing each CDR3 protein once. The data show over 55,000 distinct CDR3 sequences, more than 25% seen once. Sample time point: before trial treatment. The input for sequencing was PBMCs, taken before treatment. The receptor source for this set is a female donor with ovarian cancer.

The CDR3 spells CASSQKPGFQPQHF. The CDR3 DNA reads TGTGCCAGCAGCCAAAAGCCGGGGTTCCAGCCCCAGCATTTT. This chain uses TRBV4-2 with TRBJ1-5; D gene ambiguous. CDR1 is LGHNA and CDR2 is YNFKEQ in the germline V gene. This CDR3 comprises 14 residues. With 2 bases removed from V and 7 bases from J, the gap between germline ends came to 12 bases.

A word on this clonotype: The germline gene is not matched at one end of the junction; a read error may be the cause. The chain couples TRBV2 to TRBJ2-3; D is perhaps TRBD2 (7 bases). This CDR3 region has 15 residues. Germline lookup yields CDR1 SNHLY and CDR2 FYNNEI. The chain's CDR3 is CVSTQWGGAGDTQYF. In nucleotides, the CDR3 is TGTGTCAGCACCCAATGGGGGGGGGCTGGAGATACGCAGTATTTT.

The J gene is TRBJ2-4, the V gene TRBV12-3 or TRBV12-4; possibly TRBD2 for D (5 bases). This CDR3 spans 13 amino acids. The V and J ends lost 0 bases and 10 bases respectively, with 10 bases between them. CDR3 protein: CASSLANTGIQYF. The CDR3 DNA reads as TGTGCCAGCAGTTTAGCTAATACGGGGATTCAGTACTTC.

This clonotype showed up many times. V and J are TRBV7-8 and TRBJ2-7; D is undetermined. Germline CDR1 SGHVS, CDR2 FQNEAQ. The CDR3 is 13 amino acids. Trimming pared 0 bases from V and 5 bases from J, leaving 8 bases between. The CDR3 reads CASSLALVDEQYF. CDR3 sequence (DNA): TGTGCCAGCAGCTTAGCGTTAGTCGACGAGCAGTACTTC.

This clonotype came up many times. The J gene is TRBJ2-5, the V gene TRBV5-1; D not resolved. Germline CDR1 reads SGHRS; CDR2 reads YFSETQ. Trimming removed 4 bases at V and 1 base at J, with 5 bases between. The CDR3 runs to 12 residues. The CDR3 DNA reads TGCGCCAGCAGCGTGACCCAAGAGACCCAGTACTTC. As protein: CASSVTQETQYF. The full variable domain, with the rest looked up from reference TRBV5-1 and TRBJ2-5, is KAGVTQTPRYLIKTRGQQVTLSCSPISGHRSVSWYQQTPGQGLQFLFEYFSETQRNKGNFPGRFSGRQFSNSRSEMNVSTLELGDSALYLCASSVTQETQYFGPGTRLLVL.

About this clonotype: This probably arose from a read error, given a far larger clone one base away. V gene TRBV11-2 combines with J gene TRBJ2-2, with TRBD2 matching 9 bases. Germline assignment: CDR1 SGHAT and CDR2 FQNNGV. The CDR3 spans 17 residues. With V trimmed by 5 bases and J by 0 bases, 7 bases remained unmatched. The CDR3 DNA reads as TGTGCCAGCAGCGTTTTTGCGGGAGGGGCGAACACCGGGGAGCTGTTTTTT. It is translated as CASSVFAGGANTGELFF.

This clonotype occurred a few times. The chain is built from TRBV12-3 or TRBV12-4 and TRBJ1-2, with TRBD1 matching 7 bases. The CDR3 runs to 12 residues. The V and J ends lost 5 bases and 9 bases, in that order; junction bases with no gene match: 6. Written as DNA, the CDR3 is TGTGCCAGCAGTCTGAAGACAGGGCGCTACACCTTC. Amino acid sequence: CASSLKTGRYTF.

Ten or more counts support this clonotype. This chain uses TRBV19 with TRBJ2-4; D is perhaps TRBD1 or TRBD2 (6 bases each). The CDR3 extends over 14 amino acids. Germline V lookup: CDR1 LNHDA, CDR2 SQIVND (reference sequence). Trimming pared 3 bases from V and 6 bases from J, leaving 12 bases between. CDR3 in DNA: TGTGCCAGTAGTATGCGGGGACACGGAAACATTCAGTACTTC. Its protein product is CASSMRGHGNIQYF.

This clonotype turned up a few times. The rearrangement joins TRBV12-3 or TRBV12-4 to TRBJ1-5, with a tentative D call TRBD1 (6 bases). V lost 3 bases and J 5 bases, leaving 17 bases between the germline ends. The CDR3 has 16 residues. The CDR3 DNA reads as TGTGCCAGCAGTTTCTCCAGGGGACAACGGGATCAGCCCCAGCATTTT. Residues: CASSFSRGQRDQPQHF.

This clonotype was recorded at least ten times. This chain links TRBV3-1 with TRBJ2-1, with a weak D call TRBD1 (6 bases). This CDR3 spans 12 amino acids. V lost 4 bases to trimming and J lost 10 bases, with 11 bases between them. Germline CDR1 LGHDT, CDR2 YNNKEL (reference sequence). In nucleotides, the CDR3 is TGTGCCAGCAGCCCACAGGGCTACGAGCAGTTCTTC. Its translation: CASSPQGYEQFF.

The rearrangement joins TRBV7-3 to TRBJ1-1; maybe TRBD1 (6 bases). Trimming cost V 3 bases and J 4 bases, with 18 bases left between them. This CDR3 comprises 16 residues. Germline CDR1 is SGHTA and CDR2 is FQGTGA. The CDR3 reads CASSFSGEVSGTEAFF. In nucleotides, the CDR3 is TGTGCCAGCAGCTTTTCAGGGGAGGTTTCGGGCACTGAAGCTTTCTTT.

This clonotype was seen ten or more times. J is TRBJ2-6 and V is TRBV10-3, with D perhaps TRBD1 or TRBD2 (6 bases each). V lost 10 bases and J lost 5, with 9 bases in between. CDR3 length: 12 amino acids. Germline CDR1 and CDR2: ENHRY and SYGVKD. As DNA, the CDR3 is TGTGCCACCGGGGGCAGGGCCAACGTCCTGACTTTC. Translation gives CATGGRANVLTF.

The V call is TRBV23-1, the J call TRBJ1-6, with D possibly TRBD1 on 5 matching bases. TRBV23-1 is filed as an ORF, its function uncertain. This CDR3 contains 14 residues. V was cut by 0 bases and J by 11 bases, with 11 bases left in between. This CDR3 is CASSQSSGWAPLHF. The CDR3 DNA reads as TGCGCCAGCAGTCAATCGTCAGGGTGGGCACCCCTCCACTTT.

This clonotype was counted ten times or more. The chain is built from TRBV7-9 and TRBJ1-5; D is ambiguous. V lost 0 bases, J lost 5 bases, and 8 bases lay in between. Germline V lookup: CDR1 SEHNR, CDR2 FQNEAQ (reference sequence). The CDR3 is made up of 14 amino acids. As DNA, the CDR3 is TGTGCCAGCAGCTTAGCCGGCAGCTATCAGCCCCAGCATTTT. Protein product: CASSLAGSYQPQHF.

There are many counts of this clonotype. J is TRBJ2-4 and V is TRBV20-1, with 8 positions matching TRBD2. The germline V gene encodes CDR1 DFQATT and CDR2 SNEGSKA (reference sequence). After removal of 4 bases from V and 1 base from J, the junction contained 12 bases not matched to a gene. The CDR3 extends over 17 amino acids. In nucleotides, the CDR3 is TGCAGTGCTACCCAACCGGGGGGGGGTTTGGCCAAAAACATTCAGTACTTC. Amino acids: CSATQPGGGLAKNIQYF.

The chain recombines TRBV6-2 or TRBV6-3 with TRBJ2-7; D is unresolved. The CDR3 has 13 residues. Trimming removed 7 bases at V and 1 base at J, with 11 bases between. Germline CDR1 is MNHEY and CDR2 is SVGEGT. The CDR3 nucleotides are TGTGCCAGCACCGGGCATCGGTCCTACGAGCAGTACTTC. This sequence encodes CASTGHRSYEQYF.

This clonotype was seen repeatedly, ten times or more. The CDR3 reads CASCQGGRGVNTEAFF. The CDR3 region has the DNA TGTGCCAGTTGCCAGGGCGGCAGGGGAGTGAACACTGAAGCTTTCTTT. This chain uses TRBV19 with TRBJ1-1; weak D call: TRBD1 (6 bases). CDR1 is LNHDA, CDR2 SQIVND, per germline (reference sequence). This CDR3 has 16 residues. Trimming removed 8 bases at V and 0 bases at J, with 19 bases between.

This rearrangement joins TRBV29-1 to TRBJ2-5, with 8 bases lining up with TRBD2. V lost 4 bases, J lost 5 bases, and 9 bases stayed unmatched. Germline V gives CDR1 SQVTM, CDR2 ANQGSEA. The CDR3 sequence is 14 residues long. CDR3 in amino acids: CSVAVGGRIETQYF. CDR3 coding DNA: TGCAGCGTTGCGGTGGGCGGGAGGATTGAGACCCAGTACTTC.

CDR3 region: CASSQTSGTYNEQFF. The CDR3, as DNA: TGTGCCAGCAGCCAGACTAGCGGGACCTACAATGAGCAGTTCTTC. The chain recombines TRBV4-2 with TRBJ2-1; 11 bases map to TRBD2. V lost 3 bases to trimming and J lost 2 bases; unmatched junction nucleotides: 0. Looked up from germline, CDR1 is LGHNA and CDR2 is YNFKEQ. The CDR3 totals 15 residues.

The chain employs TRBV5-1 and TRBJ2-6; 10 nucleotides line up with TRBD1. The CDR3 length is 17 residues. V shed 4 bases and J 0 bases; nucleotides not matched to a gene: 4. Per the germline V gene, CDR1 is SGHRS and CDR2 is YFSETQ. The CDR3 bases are TGCGCCAGCAGCGCCGGGACAGGGGTCTCTGGGGCCAACGTCCTGACTTTC. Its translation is CASSAGTGVSGANVLTF.

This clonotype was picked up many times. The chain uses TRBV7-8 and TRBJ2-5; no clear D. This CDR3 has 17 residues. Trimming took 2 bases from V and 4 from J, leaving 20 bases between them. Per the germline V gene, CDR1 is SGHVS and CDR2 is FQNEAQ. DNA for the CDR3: TGTGCCAGCAGCTTACGACACACCCCCTTGGGCGCAGAGACCCAGTACTTC. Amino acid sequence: CASSLRHTPLGAETQYF.

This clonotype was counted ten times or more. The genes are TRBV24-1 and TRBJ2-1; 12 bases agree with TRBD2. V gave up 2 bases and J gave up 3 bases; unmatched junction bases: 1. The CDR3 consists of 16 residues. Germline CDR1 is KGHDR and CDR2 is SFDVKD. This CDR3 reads CATSDSTSGSYNEQFF. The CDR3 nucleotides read TGTGCCACCAGTGATTCGACTAGCGGGAGCTACAATGAGCAGTTCTTC.

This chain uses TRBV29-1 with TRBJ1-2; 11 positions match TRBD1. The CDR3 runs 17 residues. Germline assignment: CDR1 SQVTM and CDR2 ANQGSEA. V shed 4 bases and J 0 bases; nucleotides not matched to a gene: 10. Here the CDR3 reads CSVAGGTGGRANYGYTF. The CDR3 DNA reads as TGCAGCGTTGCGGGGGGGACAGGGGGTCGGGCTAACTATGGCTACACCTTC.

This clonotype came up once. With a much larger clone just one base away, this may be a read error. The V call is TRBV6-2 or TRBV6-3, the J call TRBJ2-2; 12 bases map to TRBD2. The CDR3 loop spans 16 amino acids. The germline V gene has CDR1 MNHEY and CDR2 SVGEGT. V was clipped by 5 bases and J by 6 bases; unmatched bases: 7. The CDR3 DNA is TGTGCCAGCAGTGCCCCGGGACTAGCGGGCGCCGGGGAGCTGTTTTTT. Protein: CASSAPGLAGAGELFF.

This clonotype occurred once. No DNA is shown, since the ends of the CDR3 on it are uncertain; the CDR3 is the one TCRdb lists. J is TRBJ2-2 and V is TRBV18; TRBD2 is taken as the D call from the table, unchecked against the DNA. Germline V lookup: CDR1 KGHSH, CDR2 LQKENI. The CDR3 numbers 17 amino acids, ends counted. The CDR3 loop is CASSPARGAGELFFFFF.

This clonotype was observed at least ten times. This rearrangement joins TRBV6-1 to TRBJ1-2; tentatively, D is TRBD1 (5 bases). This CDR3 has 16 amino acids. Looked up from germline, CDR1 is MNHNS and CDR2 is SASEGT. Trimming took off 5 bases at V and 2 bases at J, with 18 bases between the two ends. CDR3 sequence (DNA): TGTGCCAGCAGTCAGGCAAACCGGGACGGGAACTATGGCTACACCTTC. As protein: CASSQANRDGNYGYTF.

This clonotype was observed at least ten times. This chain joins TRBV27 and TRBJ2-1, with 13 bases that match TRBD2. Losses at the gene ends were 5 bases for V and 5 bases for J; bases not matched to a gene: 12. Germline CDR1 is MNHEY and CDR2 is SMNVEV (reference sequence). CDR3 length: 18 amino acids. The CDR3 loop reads CASSRLAGGSVLDNEQFF. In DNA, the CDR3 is TGTGCCAGCAGTCGACTAGCGGGGGGATCTGTCCTTGACAATGAGCAGTTCTTC.

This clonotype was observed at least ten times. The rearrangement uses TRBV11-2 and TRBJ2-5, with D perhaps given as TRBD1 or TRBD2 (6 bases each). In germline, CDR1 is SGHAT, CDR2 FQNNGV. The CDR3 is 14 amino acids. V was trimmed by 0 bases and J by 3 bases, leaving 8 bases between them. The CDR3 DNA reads TGTGCCAGCAGCTTAGATAGGGGGGAAGAGACCCAGTACTTC. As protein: CASSLDRGEETQYF.

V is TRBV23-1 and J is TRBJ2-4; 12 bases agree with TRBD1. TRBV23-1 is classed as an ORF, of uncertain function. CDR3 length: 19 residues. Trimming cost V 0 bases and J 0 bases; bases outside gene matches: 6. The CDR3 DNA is TGCGCCAGCAGTCAATCGGGACAGGGGGCCCGAAGAGCCAAAAACATTCAGTACTTC. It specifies CASSQSGQGARRAKNIQYF.

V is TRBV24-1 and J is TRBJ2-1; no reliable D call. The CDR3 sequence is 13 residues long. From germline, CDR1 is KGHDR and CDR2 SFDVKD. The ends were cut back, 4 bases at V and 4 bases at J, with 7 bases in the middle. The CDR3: CATSDYNYNEQFF. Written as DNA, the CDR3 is TGTGCCACCAGTGACTATAATTACAATGAGCAGTTCTTC.

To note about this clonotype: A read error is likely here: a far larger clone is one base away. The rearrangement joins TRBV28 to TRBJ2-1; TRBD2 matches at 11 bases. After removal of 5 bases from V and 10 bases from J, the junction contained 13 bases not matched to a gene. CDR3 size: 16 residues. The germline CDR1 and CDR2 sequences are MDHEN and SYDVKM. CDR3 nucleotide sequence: TGTGCCAGCAGTATCCGACTAGCGGGATTACCCTACGAGCAGTTCTTC. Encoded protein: CASSIRLAGLPYEQFF.